This entry lists 31 T cell receptor beta chains sequenced from one sample in a study of shared clonotypes between healthy human individuals. Some clones are missing from TCRdb's copy, which holds only in-frame ones; the method was immunoSEQ multiplex PCR. This table has approximately 240,000 clones, 60% to 70% appearing once. Sequencing was carried out using memory CD4+ T cells sorted from blood. Subset of the sample: CD45RA-negative fraction. The receptors stem from a man aged 25 to 45 in good health.

V is TRBV5-1 and J is TRBJ2-1; no firm D call. Deletions cut 4 bases from V and 5 bases from J, with 7 bases between. Per germline, CDR1 SGHRS and CDR2 YFSETQ. The CDR3 totals 12 residues. This chain's CDR3 is CASSIEDNEQFF. The CDR3 DNA reads TGCGCCAGCAGCATCGAGGACAATGAGCAGTTCTTC.

The rearrangement uses TRBV2 and TRBJ1-2; D not certain. CDR1 and CDR2 from the germline V gene are SNHLY and FYNNEI. With 4 bases removed from V and 4 bases from J, the gap between germline ends came to 10 bases. The CDR3 contains 13 residues. This CDR3 is CASSVVRSYGYTF. The CDR3 nucleotides read TGTGCCAGCAGTGTGGTCCGAAGCTATGGCTACACCTTC.

CDR3 sequence (DNA): TGCGCCAGCAGCCTCGACAGGGAGGCCTATGGCTACACCTTC. Its translation: CASSLDREAYGYTF. The chain has TRBV4-1 and TRBJ1-2; TRBD1 matches 7 bases. The CDR3 spans 14 residues. Unmatched junction bases numbered 6, after V lost 4 bases and J lost 4 bases. Germline loops: CDR1 MGHRA, CDR2 YSYEKL.

The V and J genes are TRBV5-1 and TRBJ1-1; no definite D call. CDR3 length: 14 amino acids. V was pared by 0 bases and J by 1 base, with 7 bases between. Looked up from germline, CDR1 is SGHRS and CDR2 is YFSETQ. The CDR3 coding sequence is TGCGCCAGCAGCTTGGTCCCAGAGAACACTGAAGCTTTCTTT. It is translated as CASSLVPENTEAFF. The whole variable domain, filled in from reference TRBV5-1 and TRBJ1-1, reads KAGVTQTPRYLIKTRGQQVTLSCSPISGHRSVSWYQQTPGQGLQFLFEYFSETQRNKGNFPGRFSGRQFSNSRSEMNVSTLELGDSALYLCASSLVPENTEAFFGQGTRLTVV.

This clone was detected a few times. This chain links TRBV7-9 with TRBJ1-2, with a possible D match to TRBD1 (6 bases). V was clipped by 4 bases and J by 8 bases, with 20 bases between them. This CDR3 region has 15 residues. In germline, CDR1 is SEHNR, CDR2 FQNEAQ (reference sequence). The CDR3 loop is CASSSRSGTPDGYTF. The CDR3 nucleotides are TGTGCCAGCAGCTCCCGGTCCGGGACACCTGACGGCTACACCTTC.

The chain has TRBV28 and TRBJ2-7; D unclear. Germline V lookup: CDR1 MDHEN, CDR2 SYDVKM. The V and J ends lost 5 bases and 4 bases respectively, with 12 bases between them. The CDR3 contains 13 residues. Written as DNA, the CDR3 is TGTGCCAGCAGTAAATGGGATAGGTACGAGCAGTACTTC. It specifies CASSKWDRYEQYF.

The rearrangement joins TRBV5-6 to TRBJ1-3; possibly TRBD1 for D (5 bases). There are 16 residues in the CDR3. The germline gives CDR1 SGHDT, CDR2 YYEEEE. The V end was cut by 0 bases, the J end by 2 bases, with 12 bases between. CDR3: CASSLVSGGPGNTIYF. The DNA for the CDR3 is TGTGCCAGCAGCTTGGTGTCGGGGGGACCTGGAAACACCATATATTTT.

This rearrangement joins TRBV5-4 to TRBJ2-1; TRBD1 might be the D (6 bases). This CDR3 contains 13 residues. Trimming stripped 2 bases from V and 7 bases from J, with 10 bases between. Germline V gives CDR1 SGHNT, CDR2 YYREEE (reference sequence). As DNA, the CDR3 is TGTGCCAGCAGCTTAGCCGACAGGAATGAGCAGTTCTTC. It is translated as CASSLADRNEQFF.

The chain carries TRBV4-1 and TRBJ2-2, with 9 positions matching TRBD2. The CDR3 length is 16 residues. The ends lost 4 bases at V and 9 bases at J; junction bases unmatched: 12. The germline CDR1 and CDR2 sequences are MGHRA and YSYEKL. CDR3 amino acids: CASSPLSGGLDRELFF. The CDR3 DNA is TGCGCCAGCAGCCCGCTTAGCGGGGGCCTTGACCGGGAGCTGTTTTTT.

The rearrangement links TRBV30 to TRBJ1-1; the match to TRBD1 covers 9 bases. Looked up from germline, CDR1 is GTSNPN and CDR2 is SVGIG (reference sequence). V lost 4 bases to trimming and J lost 1 base; unmatched junction nucleotides: 10. This CDR3 spans 16 amino acids. The CDR3 DNA reads as TGTGCCTGGACCGCCGGGACAGGGCTTTGGAACACTGAAGCTTTCTTT. Translation gives CAWTAGTGLWNTEAFF.

The rearrangement uses TRBV6-1 and TRBJ2-6; 10 nucleotides line up with TRBD1. This CDR3 region has 17 residues. J was trimmed by 4 bases and V by 2 bases; bases with no gene match: 5. Germline V gene sequence: CDR1 MNHNS, CDR2 SASEGT. The CDR3 is CASSERDRGLGANVLTF. DNA of the CDR3: TGTGCCAGCAGTGAAAGGGACAGGGGTCTGGGGGCCAACGTCCTGACTTTC.

This clone appeared a few times. The rearrangement links TRBV28 to TRBJ2-7; D possibly corresponds to TRBD2 (5 bases). The germline V and J ends were trimmed by 3 bases and 6 bases, with 21 bases remaining between them. Germline lookup yields CDR1 MDHEN and CDR2 SYDVKM. The CDR3 is made up of 16 amino acids. The CDR3 is CASSFPSSASSGEQYF. The DNA for the CDR3 is TGTGCCAGCAGTTTCCCCTCGTCGGCGTCGAGCGGCGAGCAGTACTTC.

This clone was observed a handful of times. The chain couples TRBV4-2 to TRBJ1-2, with a possible D match to TRBD1 (5 bases). The CDR3 contains 15 residues. Germline assignment: CDR1 LGHNA and CDR2 YNFKEQ. Between the trimmed V and J ends, which lost 1 base and 8 bases, there was a span of 17 bases. The CDR3 DNA reads TGTGCCAGCAGCCAAGTGGCAGGGTGGGAGGAAGGCTACACCTTC. Its translation is CASSQVAGWEEGYTF.

This clone was observed a few times. V gene TRBV10-1 combines with J gene TRBJ2-6, with D possibly TRBD1 on 6 matching bases. The V end lost 4 bases, the J end lost 4 bases, and 11 bases lay between the germline ends. This CDR3 spans 15 amino acids. The germline V gene has CDR1 WNHNN and CDR2 SYGVQD (reference sequence). The CDR3 bases are TGCGCCAGCAGTGCACAGGGTTCCGGGGCCAACGTCCTGACTTTC. It yields the protein CASSAQGSGANVLTF.

This clone was recorded at least ten times. This chain links TRBV5-4 with TRBJ2-2; TRBD2 matches 7 bases. The CDR3 is 14 amino acids. Germline V lookup: CDR1 SGHNT, CDR2 YYREEE (reference sequence). Trimming at V came to 3 bases and at J to 6 bases, leaving 5 bases not matched to a gene. The DNA for the CDR3 is TGTGCCAGCAGCTATACTAGCGTACCCGGGGAGCTGTTTTTT. This codes for CASSYTSVPGELFF.

V gene TRBV18 combines with J gene TRBJ1-1, with D uncertain. The germline CDR1 and CDR2 sequences are KGHSH and LQKENI. V lost 1 base and J lost 0, with 9 bases in between. There are 15 residues in the CDR3. This CDR3 is CASSPRPGMNTEAFF. The CDR3 DNA reads as TGTGCCAGCTCACCACGCCCGGGGATGAACACTGAAGCTTTCTTT.

This clone has a handful of counts. The CDR3 region has the DNA TGCGCCAGCAGCGCGACAGGATCTCAAGAGACCCAGTACTTC. Protein sequence: CASSATGSQETQYF. The chain joins TRBV5-1 to TRBJ2-5, with a possible D match to TRBD1 (6 bases). V was trimmed by 4 bases and J by 2 bases, leaving 12 bases between them. The germline gives CDR1 SGHRS, CDR2 YFSETQ. The CDR3 consists of 14 residues. The full variable domain, with the rest looked up from reference TRBV5-1 and TRBJ2-5, is KAGVTQTPRYLIKTRGQQVTLSCSPISGHRSVSWYQQTPGQGLQFLFEYFSETQRNKGNFPGRFSGRQFSNSRSEMNVSTLELGDSALYLCASSATGSQETQYFGPGTRLLVL.

This clone was recorded a few times. This rearrangement joins TRBV6-5 to TRBJ2-3; D is perhaps TRBD2 (6 bases). Germline V CDR1 and CDR2: MNHEY, SVGAGI. Trimming took off 6 bases at V and 6 bases at J, with 19 bases between the two ends. The CDR3 totals 15 residues. CDR3: CASRRRGSPTDTQYF. CDR3 in DNA: TGTGCCAGCAGGCGCCGGGGGTCCCCCACCGATACGCAGTATTTT.

J is TRBJ2-1 and V is TRBV5-1; D is possibly TRBD2 (5 bases). Germline CDR1 is SGHRS and CDR2 is YFSETQ. The CDR3 is 14 residues long. Trimming shortened V by 1 base and J by 9 bases, and 14 bases separated the two germline ends. The CDR3 sequence is CASSLLALAGEQFF. In DNA, the CDR3 is TGCGCCAGCAGCTTGCTAGCTCTTGCTGGTGAGCAGTTCTTC.

The rearrangement links TRBV5-1 to TRBJ2-1; D ambiguous. Germline assignment: CDR1 SGHRS and CDR2 YFSETQ. This CDR3 is 14 amino acids long. V was cut by 0 bases and J by 4 bases, with 8 bases left in between. Here the CDR3 reads CASSLGEEYNEQFF. For the CDR3, the DNA is TGCGCCAGCAGCTTGGGTGAAGAATACAATGAGCAGTTCTTC.

CDR3 sequence (DNA): TGTGCCAGCAGCGTGACCCGGGCTGAGCAGTTCTTC. Protein sequence: CASSVTRAEQFF. The rearrangement joins TRBV11-3 to TRBJ2-1; unclear D gene. CDR3 size: 12 residues. Germline V CDR1 and CDR2: SGHNT, YENEEA. The germline V and J ends were trimmed by 5 bases and 9 bases, with 11 bases remaining between them.

This chain joins TRBV30 and TRBJ2-5; the D is unclear. Germline CDR1 reads GTSNPN; CDR2 reads SVGIG (reference sequence). Trimming removed 2 bases from V and 3 bases from J, with 4 bases in between. This CDR3 has 11 amino acids. The CDR3 DNA reads TGTGCCTGGAGTTTGAAAGAGACCCAGTACTTC. This codes for CAWSLKETQYF.

This chain uses TRBV7-2 with TRBJ2-3; D perhaps matches TRBD1 (5 bases). CDR1 and CDR2 (germline): SGHTA, FQGNSA. The CDR3 covers 16 residues. The V end lost 5 bases, the J end lost 0 bases, and 15 bases lay between the germline ends. DNA for the CDR3: TGTGCCAGCAGCCTAACACCGGACAAAAGCACAGATACGCAGTATTTT. Translation: CASSLTPDKSTDTQYF.

The V gene is TRBV28, the J gene TRBJ1-2, with a tentative D call TRBD1 (5 bases). Germline CDR1 and CDR2: MDHEN and SYDVKM. This CDR3 is built from 12 residues. V was pared by 6 bases and J by 5 bases, with 10 bases between. The CDR3 reads CASRGTLYGYTF. CDR3 DNA: TGTGCCAGCAGGGGGACCCTATATGGCTACACCTTC.

V usage is TRBV11-2 and J usage is TRBJ2-1; 10 bases agree with TRBD2. Germline loops: CDR1 SGHAT, CDR2 FQNNGV. Trimming at V came to 4 bases and at J to 2 bases, leaving 2 bases not matched to a gene. CDR3 size: 15 residues. The CDR3 sequence: CASSYTSGTYNEQFF. For the CDR3, the DNA is TGTGCCAGCAGCTACACTAGCGGGACCTACAATGAGCAGTTCTTC.

V and J are TRBV5-1 and TRBJ1-5; perhaps TRBD1 as D (5 bases). Germline CDR1 and CDR2: SGHRS and YFSETQ. The V end was cut by 2 bases, the J end by 2 bases, with 8 bases between. This CDR3 contains 14 residues. The CDR3 region is CASSLGGGNQPQHF. The CDR3 nucleotides read TGCGCCAGCAGCTTAGGAGGGGGCAATCAGCCCCAGCATTTT. The full variable domain, in which reference TRBV5-1 and TRBJ1-5 provide the parts outside the CDR3, is KAGVTQTPRYLIKTRGQQVTLSCSPISGHRSVSWYQQTPGQGLQFLFEYFSETQRNKGNFPGRFSGRQFSNSRSEMNVSTLELGDSALYLCASSLGGGNQPQHFGDGTRLSIL.

This clone was seen a few times. The rearrangement links TRBV7-2 to TRBJ1-2; a weak D match, TRBD1 (5 bases). V dropped 3 bases and J dropped 5 bases, with 7 bases sitting between them. The V gene's germline CDR1 is SGHTA and CDR2 FQGNSA. The CDR3 covers 12 residues. The CDR3 DNA follows: TGTGCCAGCAGCTTCGGGGGATATGGCTACACCTTC. Encoded protein: CASSFGGYGYTF.

The rearrangement links TRBV7-8 to TRBJ1-1, with a possible D match to TRBD1 (5 bases). Germline CDR1 SGHVS, CDR2 FQNEAQ. V lost 0 bases and J 4 bases, leaving 6 bases between the germline ends. This CDR3 spans 13 amino acids. DNA of the CDR3: TGTGCCAGCAGCTTAGCGGGGACCACTGAAGCTTTCTTT. It yields the protein CASSLAGTTEAFF.

As concerns this clone: Distinct nucleotide sequences in the sample also encode this CDR3. The chain couples TRBV7-2 to TRBJ2-4; 10 nucleotides line up with TRBD2. This CDR3 is 16 amino acids long. The germline V gene encodes CDR1 SGHTA and CDR2 FQGNSA. With V trimmed by 5 bases and J by 4 bases, 8 bases remained unmatched. In DNA, the CDR3 is TGTGCCAGCAGCACGGGGCTAGCGGGAGCGAAAAACATTCAGTACTTC. Its protein product is CASSTGLAGAKNIQYF.

This rearrangement joins TRBV6-5 to TRBJ1-5; D possibly corresponds to TRBD1 (6 bases). V lost 6 bases and J 6 bases, leaving 18 bases between the germline ends. The CDR3 spans 15 residues. From germline, CDR1 is MNHEY and CDR2 SVGAGI. The DNA for the CDR3 is TGTGCCAGCAGACTAACTCAGGGGACTACTCAGCCCCAGCATTTT. This gives the protein CASRLTQGTTQPQHF.

The V gene is TRBV19, the J gene TRBJ2-5; D is unresolved. Trimming removed 3 bases at V and 4 bases at J, with 9 bases between. This CDR3 region has 13 residues. Germline assignment: CDR1 LNHDA and CDR2 SQIVND (reference sequence). CDR3 residues: CASSMQAGETQYF. The CDR3 DNA sequence: TGTGCCAGTAGTATGCAGGCTGGAGAGACCCAGTACTTC.